This TCR beta chain is from a study of blood T cell repertoires in COVID-19. Seattle's enrolled individuals joined amid active infection and were then monitored longitudinally. Per the study methods: Amplifying reference gene primers gave estimates of nucleated cell counts. The method was immunoSEQ multiplex PCR; TCRdb's version includes in-frame clones alone and lacks a portion of them. V and J calls and clone size are given by that table; D and trimming were obtained from the DNA. The sample lists some 80,000 clones; approximately 84% were seen once. Germline V gene data show CDR1 as LNHDA and CDR2 as SQIVND (reference sequence). V was trimmed by 4 bases and J by 5 bases, leaving 16 bases between them. This CDR3 has 15 residues. This clone has just one count.

The clonotype was recovered from a man aged 55 to 69 with COVID-19, enrolled during active disease. This rearrangement joins TRBV19 to TRBJ2-3; possible D gene TRBD1, 5 bases. Source material: peripheral blood. CDR3 sequence (DNA): TGTGCCAGTAGTACCCCAGGGCAGTCGGGAGATACGCAGTATTTT. This encodes CASSTPGQSGDTQYF. Supplemented by reference TRBV19 and TRBJ2-3, the full variable domain reads DGGITQSPKYLFRKEGQNVTLSCEQNLNHDAMYWYRQDPGQGLRLIYYSQIVNDFQKGDIAEGYSVSREKKESFPLTVTSAQKNPTAFYLCASSTPGQSGDTQYFGPGTRLTVL.